The entry that follows covers one T cell receptor beta chain sequence. It has no known antigen specificity. No per-base quality is available; no much larger clone lies one base away. At diagnosis, peripheral blood, uninvolved tumor-adjacent lung and tumor were collected and were preserved as a mix of fresh-frozen and FFPE material. For TCR repertoire profiling, blood samples were analyzed as peripheral blood mononuclear cells. The data derive from a study of T cells in localized non-small cell lung cancer (dated by TCRdb to the early 2020s). As for the study more broadly: The study examined T cell repertoires in a few hundred patients with early-stage NSCLC and compared tumors with uninvolved tumor-adjacent lungs. The cohort was made up of around 250 treatment-naive NSCLC patients whose localized lung tumors had been resected. A mean age of around 69 years was recorded for the NSCLC patients, of whom more than 120 were male and 107 were female.

The V and J ends are trimmed by 4 bases and 4 bases, leaving 5 bases between them. Including cysteine and phenylalanine, the CDR3 has 11 amino acids. Only the CDR3 region is kept as DNA, spanning 33 bases read in frame from base 1. CDR1 and CDR2 are read off the germline V gene as KGHSH and LQKENI. TCR beta CDR3 regions were sequenced from DNA using the immunoSEQ Assay. In the source study's methods: To compute T cell density, TCR beta template counts were normalized to usable DNA, which was estimated by amplifying housekeeping genes. Richness was estimated using the preseqR package, with extrapolation to 400,000 templates for PBMC samples and to 120,000 templates for tissue samples. Clonality was taken to be one minus Pielou's evenness. Tissue-enriched TCRs were identified by differential abundance testing using productive amino-acid clonotypes, minimum total count 5 and alpha 0.1. Repertoire overlap between compartments was quantified with the Jaccard Index and Morisita Overlap Index. GLIPH grouped TCR beta CDR3s together with public tetramer-defined viral CDR3s, and a viral motif had to include at least three viral sequences and also show V-gene enrichment. TCRdb re-hosts the immuneACCESS table, in-frame sequences only. Its copies lack some clones; in the studies checked, an unresolved V gene accounts for under half of them, and the cause for the rest is not known. The DNA was the basis for D and trimming; V, J and clone size are from that table. The sample data list 38,000 or so clones, and 86% of these were observed just once. The top ten clones comprise roughly 5.4% of the sample.

Results and caveats for the whole study, not just this receptor: Longer overall survival was associated with higher T cell density in blood, whereas shorter survival was associated with higher clonality in adjacent lung. Multi-region tumor sequencing was not performed, so intratumor heterogeneity could not be excluded. Because the study design was exploratory, TCR variables were selected using unadjusted p-values without false-discovery rate correction. Uninvolved tumor-adjacent lung showed the highest T cell clonality, higher than tumor, which suggests more focused antigenic responses in the uninvolved tumor-adjacent lung. Of the top 100 tumor clones, a median of 57 were detected in paired uninvolved adjacent lung; approximately 28 were also among that lung's top 100.

The sample was peripheral blood mononuclear cells, taken before any cancer treatment. The V and J genes are TRBV18 and TRBJ2-7; the D gene is not confidently resolved. This clonotype was obtained from a male donor older than 55 with stage II lung adenocarcinoma. The sequence in DNA is TGTGCCAGCTCACTATCTTACGAGCAGTACTTC. This sequence encodes CASSLSYEQYF.